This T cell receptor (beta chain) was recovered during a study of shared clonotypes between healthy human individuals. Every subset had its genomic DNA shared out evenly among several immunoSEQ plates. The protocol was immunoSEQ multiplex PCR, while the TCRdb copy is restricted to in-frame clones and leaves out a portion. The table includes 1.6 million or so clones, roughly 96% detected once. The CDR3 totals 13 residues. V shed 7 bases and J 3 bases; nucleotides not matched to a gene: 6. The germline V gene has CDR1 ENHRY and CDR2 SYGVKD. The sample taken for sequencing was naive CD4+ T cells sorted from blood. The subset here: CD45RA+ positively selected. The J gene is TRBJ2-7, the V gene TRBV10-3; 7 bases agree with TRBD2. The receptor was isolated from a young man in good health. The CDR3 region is CAIMDGGIYEQYF. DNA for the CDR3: TGTGCCATCATGGACGGGGGGATCTACGAGCAGTACTTC.